This T cell receptor (beta chain) was identified in a study of cytomegalovirus exposure and HLA in healthy donors. The PCR had 60 Vbeta and 13 Jbeta primers. Sequenced by immunoSEQ multiplex PCR; TCRdb stores in-frame clones only, minus some. Found here are 150,000 or so clones, less than 90% of them singletons; the top ten hold 0.8% to 1.3%. Study-level findings and limits: Analyses of presence/absence relied on an assumption of roughly uniform sequencing depth across donors. Later on, an analysis showed TCR association rates differing by HLA locus, with DRB1 the most and HLA-C the fewest.

Note on this clone: What it binds is not known.

V was pared by 2 bases and J by 4 bases, with 2 bases of the junction left unmatched. Germline CDR1 is MNHEY and CDR2 is SMNVEV (reference sequence). The CDR3 has 13 amino acids. The sequence came from a man aged 25-40 years in good health and CMV-seronegative. Sequencing input: PBMCs. The chain combines TRBV27 with TRBJ2-7; 7 bases align to TRBD1. In DNA form, the CDR3 reads TGTGCCAGCAGTTTAAAGGGGGCGTACGAGCAGTACTTC. Encoded protein: CASSLKGAYEQYF.